This T cell receptor (beta chain) comes out of a study of T cell responses to AZD1222 COVID-19 vaccine (dated by TCRdb to the early 2020s). With respect to the entire study: AZD1222 recipients with second doses at about 4 weeks or about 12 weeks were pooled, because spike-specific TCR depth and breadth did not differ between schedules. A total of about 250 trial participants underwent TCR sequencing, of whom more than 200 had received two doses of AZD1222 and around 26 had received two doses of the MenACWY control vaccine. Enrollment into the trials was organized by age into subgroups of 18-55, 56-69 and 70-plus years, and those subgroups contained roughly 150, 30 and 60 TCR-sequenced participants, respectively.

The sample's time point, from its label and the paper: baseline before first vaccination. The vaccinee samples were drawn from two UK trials, COV001 and COV002, one of which was a single-blind randomized controlled phase 2/3 trial testing AZD1222 (ChAdOx1 nCoV-19) in healthy adults. For TCRbeta chain sequencing, PBMC samples from trial participants were taken at day 0 and at day 28 after the second dose. Looking up the germline V gene yields CDR1 KGHDR and CDR2 SFDVKD. The CDR3 spans 14 residues, from the cysteine through the phenylalanine. Only the CDR3 DNA stays, 42 bases, in frame from base 1. V has 9 bases trimmed and J has 1 base trimmed; junction bases matching no gene number 3. The investigation overall reported the following: Spike-specific TCR breadth and depth rose significantly after two AZD1222 doses compared with day 0 and with MenACWY recipients. Reportedly, almost half of the unique spike-specific TCRs recognized epitopes lying outside the regions that are mutated in the B.1.351 and B.1.1.7 variants. Because no samples from the day 14 peak response were available, repertoires could be characterized only after the peak T cell response. Participants were mostly white British, with more females than males. The authors suggested clonal diversity may have been underestimated. The whole spike protein was spanned by vaccine-associated CD4 TCRs, and dominant responses were seen in regions 160-218 and 743-854. Conclusions about previously exposed vaccinees were limited because only six AZD1222 recipients were SARS-CoV-2 seropositive at baseline. The 56-69-year group was small, and its depth increase did not reach significance, likely because of low power.

The CDR3 regions of human TCRbeta chains were analyzed by immunosequencing. For the original study's pipeline: TCRs in the repertoires were matched against a reference library of SARS-CoV-2-specific TCRs that had been generated with the MIRA antigen-specificity platform. Breadth was defined as the fraction of unique TCRs that were SARS-CoV-2-associated, and depth was defined as the fraction of total T cells that were SARS-CoV-2-associated. Using the MIRA data, each spike-specific TCR was assigned both to the spike region to which the TCR was reactive and to a CD4 or CD8 class. Log10-transformed breadth and depth values were compared by one-way ANOVA with Sidak's multiple comparisons tests. What TCRdb holds here is the immuneACCESS table cut down to in-frame rearrangements. Part of the clones is not present; checked against another copy, under half of the missing clones reflect an unresolved V gene, and the others are unexplained. The V and J calls and clone size are taken from that table; D and trimming were inferred from the DNA. The sample data list 150,000 to 160,000 clones, and under 95% of these were observed just once. The ten biggest clones cover approximately 19% of the sample.

In regard to this clone: No antigen is known for it. The record has no base qualities; no much larger clone is one base away.

Sequenced material: peripheral blood, taken on day 0 of AZD1222 vaccination. The rearrangement combines TRBV24-1 with TRBJ2-2; 8 middle bases align to TRBD1. The TCR was taken from an adult in good health. The nucleotide sequence is given as TGTGCCACCCGGGACAGGCAGAACACCGGGGAGCTGTTTTTT. This sequence encodes CATRDRQNTGELFF.